The 10 T cell receptor beta chains given below trace back to one sample, sequenced in a study of T-cell memory formation after mild COVID-19. Using its own MiXCR run on the 5' RACE reads, TCRdb lists one record per CDR3 protein. The sample contains about 410,000 distinct CDR3 sequences, about a sixth of which appear only once. Material for sequencing was PBMCs or a T cell subset sorted from them (not recorded which). The receptors were sampled from a man between 18 and 35 years old who had mild COVID-19 (a few samples of this study predate the infection). Cell type and time point are not known.

This clonotype came up a few times. The rearrangement uses TRBV5-1 and TRBJ2-1, with 11 bases identical to TRBD1. From germline, CDR1 is SGHRS and CDR2 YFSETQ. The ends lost 1 base at V and 7 bases at J; junction bases unmatched: 4. This CDR3 has 15 residues. The CDR3 region is CASSLWTGGANEQFF. DNA of the CDR3: TGCGCCAGCAGCTTGTGGACAGGGGGCGCGAATGAGCAGTTCTTC.

V is TRBV7-2 and J is TRBJ2-5, with D possibly matching TRBD2 (6 bases). The germline CDR1 and CDR2 sequences are SGHTA and FQGNSA. The CDR3 has 16 amino acids. The V and J ends lost 2 bases and 4 bases respectively, with 17 bases between them. CDR3 in amino acids: CASSLRSSEFGETQYF. DNA of the CDR3: TGTGCCAGCAGCTTACGGTCTAGCGAGTTTGGAGAGACCCAGTACTTC.

This clonotype was seen a handful of times. This sequence joins TRBV4-3 and TRBJ2-3; 9 bases align to TRBD1. This CDR3 is 13 amino acids long. CDR1 is LGHNA, CDR2 YSLEER, per germline. V trimming: 1 base; J trimming: 15 bases; junction bases outside the gene matches: 8. The CDR3 DNA follows: TGCGCCAGCAGCCAAGGCTTGGGACAGGGAGGATATTTT. Encoded protein: CASSQGLGQGGYF.

This chain uses TRBV7-9 with TRBJ2-3, with D perhaps assigned TRBD1 or TRBD2 (5 bases each). Germline V gene sequence: CDR1 SEHNR, CDR2 FQNEAQ (reference sequence). The CDR3 totals 18 residues. The germline V and J ends were trimmed by 1 base and 2 bases, with 19 bases remaining between them. For the CDR3, the DNA is TGTGCCAGCAGCTTAGGTGGGACGGCCTCACCCCTCACAGATACGCAGTATTTT. Its translation: CASSLGGTASPLTDTQYF.

The chain has TRBV7-2 and TRBJ1-1; no clear D. Germline lookup yields CDR1 SGHTA and CDR2 FQGNSA. The germline V and J ends were trimmed by 9 bases and 1 base, with 6 bases remaining between them. This CDR3 has 11 amino acids. CDR3 in DNA: TGTGCCAGACGCGGGAACACTGAAGCTTTCTTT. It specifies CARRGNTEAFF.

This chain connects TRBV5-4 to TRBJ2-7; possibly TRBD2 for D (5 bases). In germline, CDR1 is SGHNT, CDR2 YYREEE (reference sequence). CDR3 length equals 14 residues. Trimming shortened V by 0 bases and J by 7 bases, and 14 bases separated the two germline ends. The CDR3 region has the DNA TGTGCCAGCAGCTTGGCTGCGCGGGTTTGGGAGCAGTACTTC. This sequence encodes CASSLAARVWEQYF.

This chain links TRBV24-1 with TRBJ2-2; TRBD1 agrees at 9 bases. The germline V gene has CDR1 KGHDR and CDR2 SFDVKD. The CDR3 has 16 residues. V lost 4 bases to trimming and J lost 5 bases; unmatched junction nucleotides: 7. The CDR3 protein is CATSDRGTGTTGELFF. The CDR3 DNA reads TGTGCCACCAGTGACCGCGGGACAGGGACGACCGGGGAGCTGTTTTTT.

This clonotype was counted a few times. This rearrangement joins TRBV10-3 to TRBJ2-5, with D perhaps TRBD2 (6 bases). The V gene's germline CDR1 is ENHRY and CDR2 SYGVKD. The CDR3 runs 15 residues. The V gene lost 2 bases and the J gene lost 5 bases, with 15 bases spanning the gap. The CDR3 nucleotides are TGTGCCATCAGTGAGACGGGGGAGCGATGGGAGACCCAGTACTTC. Its protein is CAISETGERWETQYF.

This clonotype was seen more than once but under ten times. The V gene is TRBV7-9, the J gene TRBJ2-5, with 8 bases aligning to TRBD1. Germline values: CDR1 SEHNR, CDR2 FQNEAQ (reference sequence). The length of the CDR3 is 17 residues. With V trimmed by 4 bases and J by 4 bases, 14 bases remained unmatched. The CDR3 DNA reads TGTGCCAGCAGCTGGACCCGACAGGGGCCGAGTGGAGAGACCCAGTACTTC. Translating it yields CASSWTRQGPSGETQYF.

This chain links TRBV2 with TRBJ1-5; D unresolved. Germline V gene lookup returns CDR1 SNHLY and CDR2 FYNNEI. There are 15 residues in the CDR3. V was clipped by 0 bases and J by 3 bases, with 9 bases between them. CDR3 sequence: CASSEAPENNQPQHF. CDR3 nucleotides: TGTGCCAGCAGTGAAGCTCCAGAGAACAATCAGCCCCAGCATTTT.